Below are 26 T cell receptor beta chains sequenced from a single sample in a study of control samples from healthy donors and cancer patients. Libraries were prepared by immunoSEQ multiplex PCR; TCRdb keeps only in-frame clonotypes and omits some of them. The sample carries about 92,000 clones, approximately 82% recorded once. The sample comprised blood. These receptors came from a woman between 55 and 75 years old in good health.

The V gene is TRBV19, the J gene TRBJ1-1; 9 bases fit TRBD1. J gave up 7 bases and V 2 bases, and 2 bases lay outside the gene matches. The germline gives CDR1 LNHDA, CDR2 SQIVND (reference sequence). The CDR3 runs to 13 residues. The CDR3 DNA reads TGTGCCAGTAGTATAAAGACAGGGGGTGAAGCTTTCTTT. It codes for CASSIKTGGEAFF. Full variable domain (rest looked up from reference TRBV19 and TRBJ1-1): DGGITQSPKYLFRKEGQNVTLSCEQNLNHDAMYWYRQDPGQGLRLIYYSQIVNDFQKGDIAEGYSVSREKKESFPLTVTSAQKNPTAFYLCASSIKTGGEAFFGQGTRLTVV.

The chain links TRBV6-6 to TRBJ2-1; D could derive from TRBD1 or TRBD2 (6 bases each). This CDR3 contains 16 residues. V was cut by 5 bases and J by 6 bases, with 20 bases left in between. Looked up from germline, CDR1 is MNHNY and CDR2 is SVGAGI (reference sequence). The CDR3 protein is CASSAPGANLGNEQFF. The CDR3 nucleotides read TGTGCCAGCAGTGCCCCGGGGGCCAACCTCGGCAATGAGCAGTTCTTC.

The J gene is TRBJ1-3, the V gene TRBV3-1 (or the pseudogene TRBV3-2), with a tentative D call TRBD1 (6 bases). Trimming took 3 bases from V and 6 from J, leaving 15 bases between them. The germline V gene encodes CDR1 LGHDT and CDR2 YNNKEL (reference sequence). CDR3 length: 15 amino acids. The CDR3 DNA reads TGTGCCAGCAGCCATGAGACAGGTCTGTTAAACACCATATATTTT. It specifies CASSHETGLLNTIYF.

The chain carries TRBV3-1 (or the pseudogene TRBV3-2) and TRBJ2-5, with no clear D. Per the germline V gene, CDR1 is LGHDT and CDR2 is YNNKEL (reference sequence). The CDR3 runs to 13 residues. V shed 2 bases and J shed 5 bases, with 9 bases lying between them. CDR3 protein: CASSQPIVETQYF. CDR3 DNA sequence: TGTGCCAGCAGCCAACCGATAGTGGAGACCCAGTACTTC.

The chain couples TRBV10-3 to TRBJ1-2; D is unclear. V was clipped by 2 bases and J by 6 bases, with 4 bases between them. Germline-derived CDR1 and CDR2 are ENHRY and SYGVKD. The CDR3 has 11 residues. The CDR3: CAISEGHGYTF. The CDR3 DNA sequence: TGTGCCATCAGTGAGGGTCATGGCTACACCTTC.

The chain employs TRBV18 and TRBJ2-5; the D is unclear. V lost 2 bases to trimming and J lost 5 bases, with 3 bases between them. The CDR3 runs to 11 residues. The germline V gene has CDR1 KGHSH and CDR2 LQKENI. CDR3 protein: CASSPMETQYF. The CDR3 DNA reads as TGTGCCAGCTCACCAATGGAGACCCAGTACTTC.

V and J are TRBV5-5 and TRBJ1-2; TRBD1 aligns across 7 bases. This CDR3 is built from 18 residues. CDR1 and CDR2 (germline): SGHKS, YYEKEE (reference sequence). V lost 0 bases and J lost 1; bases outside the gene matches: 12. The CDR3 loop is CASSLAEGAPDLNYGYTF. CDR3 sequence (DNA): TGTGCCAGCAGCTTGGCCGAGGGGGCTCCTGACCTTAACTATGGCTACACCTTC.

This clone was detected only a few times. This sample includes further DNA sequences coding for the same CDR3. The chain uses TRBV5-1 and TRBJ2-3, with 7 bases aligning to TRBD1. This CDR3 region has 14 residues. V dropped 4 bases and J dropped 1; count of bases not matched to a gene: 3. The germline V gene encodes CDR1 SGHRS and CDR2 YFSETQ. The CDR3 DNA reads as TGCGCCAGCAGCCTGGGACAGCGCACAGATACGCAGTATTTT. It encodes CASSLGQRTDTQYF. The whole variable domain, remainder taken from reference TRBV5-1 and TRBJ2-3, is KAGVTQTPRYLIKTRGQQVTLSCSPISGHRSVSWYQQTPGQGLQFLFEYFSETQRNKGNFPGRFSGRQFSNSRSEMNVSTLELGDSALYLCASSLGQRTDTQYFGPGTRLTVL.

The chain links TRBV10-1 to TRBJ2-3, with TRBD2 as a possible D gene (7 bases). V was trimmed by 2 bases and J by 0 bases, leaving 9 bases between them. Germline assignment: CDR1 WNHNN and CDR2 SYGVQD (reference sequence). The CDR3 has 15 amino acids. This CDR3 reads CASSERGASTDTQYF. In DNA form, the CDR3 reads TGCGCCAGCAGTGAGCGGGGGGCTAGCACAGATACGCAGTATTTT.

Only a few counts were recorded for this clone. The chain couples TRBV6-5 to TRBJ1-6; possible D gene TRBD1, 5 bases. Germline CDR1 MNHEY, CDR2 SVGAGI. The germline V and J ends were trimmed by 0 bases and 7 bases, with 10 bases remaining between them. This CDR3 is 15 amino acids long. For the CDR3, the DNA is TGTGCCAGCAGTTACTCGACCCAGGGAAATTCACCCCTCCACTTT. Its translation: CASSYSTQGNSPLHF.

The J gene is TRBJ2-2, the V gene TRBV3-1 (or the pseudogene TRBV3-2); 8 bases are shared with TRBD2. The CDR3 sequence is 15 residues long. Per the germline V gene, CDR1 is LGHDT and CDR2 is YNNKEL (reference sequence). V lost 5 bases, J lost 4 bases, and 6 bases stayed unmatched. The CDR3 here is CASSSIAGRTGELFF. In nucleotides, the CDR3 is TGTGCCAGCAGCTCTATAGCGGGACGCACCGGGGAGCTGTTTTTT.

The chain's CDR3 is CASSIDIRGTSNQPQHF. DNA of the CDR3: TGTGCCAGTAGTATTGATATACGGGGGACTAGCAATCAGCCCCAGCATTTT. The chain couples TRBV19 to TRBJ1-5; the D gene is possibly TRBD1 (5 bases). CDR1 is LNHDA, CDR2 SQIVND, per germline (reference sequence). The CDR3 runs 17 residues. Trimming stripped 3 bases from V and 0 bases from J, with 15 bases between.

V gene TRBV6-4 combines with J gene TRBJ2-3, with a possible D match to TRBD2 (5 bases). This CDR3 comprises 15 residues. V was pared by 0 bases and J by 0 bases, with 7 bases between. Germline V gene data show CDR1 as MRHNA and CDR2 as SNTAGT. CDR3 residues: CASSDSGGSTDTQYF. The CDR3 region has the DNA TGTGCCAGCAGTGACTCGGGCGGGAGCACAGATACGCAGTATTTT.

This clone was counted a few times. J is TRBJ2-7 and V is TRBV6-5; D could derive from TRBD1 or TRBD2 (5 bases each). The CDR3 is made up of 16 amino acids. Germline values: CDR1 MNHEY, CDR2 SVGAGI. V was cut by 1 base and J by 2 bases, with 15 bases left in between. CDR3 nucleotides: TGTGCCAGCAGTTACTTCGGCTCCGGGGCGGCCTACGAGCAGTACTTC. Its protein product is CASSYFGSGAAYEQYF.

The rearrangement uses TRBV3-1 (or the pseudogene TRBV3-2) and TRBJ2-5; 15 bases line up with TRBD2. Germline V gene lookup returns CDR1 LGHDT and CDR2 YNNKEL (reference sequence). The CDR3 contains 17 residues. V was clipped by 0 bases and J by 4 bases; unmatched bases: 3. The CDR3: CASSQDWGLAGGETQYF. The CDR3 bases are TGTGCCAGCAGCCAAGACTGGGGACTAGCGGGGGGAGAGACCCAGTACTTC.

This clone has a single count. The DNA for the CDR3 is TGTGCCAGCAGCGTAGGGGGAGGTGCCGAAGCTTTCTTT. Encoded protein: CASSVGGGAEAFF. The chain joins TRBV9 to TRBJ1-1; no clear D. The germline V gene has CDR1 SGDLS and CDR2 YYNGEE. Trimming shortened V by 0 bases and J by 8 bases, and 11 bases separated the two germline ends. There are 13 residues in the CDR3.

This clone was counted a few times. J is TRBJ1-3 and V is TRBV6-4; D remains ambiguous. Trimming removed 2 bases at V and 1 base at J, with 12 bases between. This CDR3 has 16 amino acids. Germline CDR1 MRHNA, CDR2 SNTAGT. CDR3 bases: TGTGCCAGCAGTGACCTACAGACGGATTCTGGAAACACCATATATTTT. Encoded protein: CASSDLQTDSGNTIYF.

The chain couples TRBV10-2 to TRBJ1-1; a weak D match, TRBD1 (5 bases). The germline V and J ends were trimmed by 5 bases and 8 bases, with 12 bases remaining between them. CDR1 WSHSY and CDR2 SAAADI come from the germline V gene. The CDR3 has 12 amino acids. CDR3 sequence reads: CASSWGTAEAFF. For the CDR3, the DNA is TGCGCCAGCAGTTGGGGCACGGCCGAAGCTTTCTTT.

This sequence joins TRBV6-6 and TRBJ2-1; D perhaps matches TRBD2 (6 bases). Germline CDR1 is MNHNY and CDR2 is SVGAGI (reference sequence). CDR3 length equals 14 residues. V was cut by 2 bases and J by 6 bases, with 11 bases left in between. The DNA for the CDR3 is TGTGCCAGCAGTTACCCTGAGGGAGGCAATGAGCAGTTCTTC. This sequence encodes CASSYPEGGNEQFF.

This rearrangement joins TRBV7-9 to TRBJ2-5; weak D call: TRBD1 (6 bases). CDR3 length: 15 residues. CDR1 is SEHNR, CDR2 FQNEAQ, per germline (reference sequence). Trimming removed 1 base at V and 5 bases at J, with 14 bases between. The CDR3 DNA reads TGTGCCAGCAGCTTAGAGGGGGTCGGTACCGAGACCCAGTACTTC. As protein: CASSLEGVGTETQYF.

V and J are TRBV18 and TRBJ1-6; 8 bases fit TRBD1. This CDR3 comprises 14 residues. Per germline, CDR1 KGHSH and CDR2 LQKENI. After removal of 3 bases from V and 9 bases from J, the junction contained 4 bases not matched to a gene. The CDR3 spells CASSPGQAPSPLHF. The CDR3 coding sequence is TGTGCCAGCTCACCGGGACAGGCCCCTTCACCCCTCCACTTT. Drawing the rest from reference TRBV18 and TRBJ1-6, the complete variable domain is NAGVMQNPRHLVRRRGQEARLRCSPMKGHSHVYWYRQLPEEGLKFMVYLQKENIIDESGMPKERFSAEFPKEGPSILRIQQVVRGDSAAYFCASSPGQAPSPLHFGNGTRLTVT.

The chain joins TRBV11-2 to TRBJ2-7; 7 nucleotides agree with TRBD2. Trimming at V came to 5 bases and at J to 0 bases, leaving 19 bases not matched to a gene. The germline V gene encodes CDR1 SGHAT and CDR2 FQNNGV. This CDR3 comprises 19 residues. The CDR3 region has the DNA TGTGCCAGCAGCCCGATCGTGTCGGGAGAGCGGGGAAACTCCTACGAGCAGTACTTC. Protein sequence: CASSPIVSGERGNSYEQYF. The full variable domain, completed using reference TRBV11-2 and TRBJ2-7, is EAGVAQSPRYKIIEKRQSVAFWCNPISGHATLYWYQQILGQGPKLLIQFQNNGVVDDSQLPKDRFSAERLKGVDSTLKIQPAKLEDSAVYLCASSPIVSGERGNSYEQYFGPGTRLTVT.

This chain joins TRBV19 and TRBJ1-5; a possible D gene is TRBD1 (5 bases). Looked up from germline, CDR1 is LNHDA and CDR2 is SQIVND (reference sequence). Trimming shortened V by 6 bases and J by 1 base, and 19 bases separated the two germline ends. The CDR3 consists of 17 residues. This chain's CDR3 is CASRPAGVGVSNQPQHF. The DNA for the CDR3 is TGTGCCAGTAGGCCGGCGGGGGTGGGGGTCAGCAATCAGCCCCAGCATTTT.

CDR3: CASSLDNTGELFF. The CDR3 coding sequence is TGTGCCAGCAGCTTAGACAACACCGGGGAGCTGTTTTTT. The chain has TRBV7-9 and TRBJ2-2, with no clear D. The CDR3 loop spans 13 amino acids. Trimming removed 1 base from V and 2 bases from J, with 2 bases in between. Germline lookup yields CDR1 SEHNR and CDR2 FQNEAQ (reference sequence).

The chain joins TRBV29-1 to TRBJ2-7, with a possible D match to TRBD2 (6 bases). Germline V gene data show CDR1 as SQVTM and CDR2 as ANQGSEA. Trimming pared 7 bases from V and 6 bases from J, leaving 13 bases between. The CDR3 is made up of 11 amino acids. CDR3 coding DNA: TGCAGCGGGTTACTAGCAGGCGAGCAGTACTTC. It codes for CSGLLAGEQYF.

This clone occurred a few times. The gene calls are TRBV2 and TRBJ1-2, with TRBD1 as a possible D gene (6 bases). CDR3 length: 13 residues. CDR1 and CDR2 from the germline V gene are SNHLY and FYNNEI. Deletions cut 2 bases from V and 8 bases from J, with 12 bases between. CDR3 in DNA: TGTGCCAGCAGTGAATCCAGGGGATTCGGCTACACCTTC. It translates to CASSESRGFGYTF.